The 24 T cell receptor beta chains presented below share a single source sample, sequenced in a study of blood T cell repertoires in COVID-19. The method was immunoSEQ multiplex PCR; TCRdb's version includes in-frame clones alone and lacks a portion of them. The table records around 98,000 clones, nearly 90% of them present only once. The material sequenced was peripheral blood. The receptors shown here come from a man between 65 and 85 years old with acute or convalescent COVID-19.

The gene calls are TRBV5-5 and TRBJ1-6; D not resolved. The CDR3 spans 15 residues. Per the germline V gene, CDR1 is SGHKS and CDR2 is YYEKEE (reference sequence). V shed 0 bases and J shed 7 bases, with 11 bases lying between them. CDR3 amino acids: CASSLETIGNSPLHF. The CDR3 region has the DNA TGTGCCAGCAGCTTGGAAACTATCGGCAATTCACCCCTCCACTTT.

This clone appeared once. V is TRBV6-5 and J is TRBJ1-1, with no clear D. Trimming cost V 11 bases and J 3 bases, with 13 bases left between them. This CDR3 has 12 residues. Germline CDR1 MNHEY, CDR2 SVGAGI. Here the CDR3 reads CAGSDGDTEAFF. In nucleotides, the CDR3 is TGTGCCGGCTCGGACGGGGACACTGAAGCTTTCTTT.

The chain uses TRBV27 and TRBJ1-2; 9 bases are shared with TRBD1. With 8 bases clipped from V and 8 bases from J, the junction kept 9 bases outside the gene matches. The germline V gene has CDR1 MNHEY and CDR2 SMNVEV (reference sequence). The CDR3 is made up of 13 amino acids. CDR3 amino acids: CASAIQGARGYTF. DNA of the CDR3: TGTGCCAGCGCAATACAGGGGGCGCGAGGCTACACCTTC.

The chain employs TRBV28 and TRBJ1-6; 7 bases are a match to TRBD1. In germline, CDR1 is MDHEN, CDR2 SYDVKM. V dropped 6 bases and J dropped 10; count of bases not matched to a gene: 9. The CDR3 is 14 residues long. CDR3 sequence: CASRTTGNPSPLHF. The CDR3, as DNA: TGTGCCAGCAGAACGACAGGGAACCCATCACCCCTCCACTTT. The complete variable domain, with remaining parts taken from reference TRBV28 and TRBJ1-6, reads DVKVTQSSRYLVKRTGEKVFLECVQDMDHENMFWYRQDPGLGLRLIYFSYDVKMKEKGDIPEGYSVSREKKERFSLILESASTNQTSMYLCASRTTGNPSPLHFGNGTRLTVT.

Concerning this clone itself: Other DNA sequences in the sample encode the same CDR3. This sequence joins TRBV9 and TRBJ1-1, with a tentative D call TRBD1 (5 bases). CDR1 and CDR2 from the germline V gene are SGDLS and YYNGEE. The CDR3 is 15 residues long. Trimming shortened V by 0 bases and J by 0 bases, and 9 bases separated the two germline ends. CDR3 nucleotide sequence: TGTGCCAGCAGCGTAGCTGGGGGGATGAACACTGAAGCTTTCTTT. Translated: CASSVAGGMNTEAFF.

The V call is TRBV11-2, the J call TRBJ1-1, with 8 bases fitting TRBD1. The CDR3 consists of 14 residues. CDR1 is SGHAT and CDR2 is FQNNGV in the germline V gene. V shed 4 bases, J shed 4 bases, and the junction held 5 bases outside the gene matches. DNA for the CDR3: TGTGCCAGCAGCTGGACAGGGTTTAGCACTGAAGCTTTCTTT. Translated, it gives CASSWTGFSTEAFF.

As to this clone: The sample carries other DNA sequences with the same CDR3. The chain is built from TRBV12-3 or TRBV12-4 and TRBJ1-1, with D unresolved. The CDR3 loop spans 13 amino acids. With 4 bases removed from V and 0 bases from J, the gap between germline ends came to 6 bases. CDR3 sequence reads: CASSSGMNTEAFF. For the CDR3, the DNA is TGTGCCAGCAGTTCGGGGATGAACACTGAAGCTTTCTTT.

The chain couples TRBV11-2 to TRBJ2-1, with TRBD1 as a possible D gene (5 bases). The CDR3 is 14 residues long. The V and J ends lost 1 base and 5 bases respectively, with 9 bases between them. Per germline, CDR1 SGHAT and CDR2 FQNNGV. The CDR3 region has the DNA TGTGCCAGCAGCTTAGGGACAAGGGACAATGAGCAGTTCTTC. This encodes CASSLGTRDNEQFF.

The rearrangement links TRBV4-1 to TRBJ2-3, with 8 bases aligning to TRBD1. V shed 4 bases, J shed 3 bases, and the junction held 12 bases outside the gene matches. This CDR3 contains 17 residues. CDR1 and CDR2 (germline): MGHRA, YSYEKL. The CDR3 sequence is CASSPEGARGPTDTQYF. CDR3 nucleotides: TGCGCCAGCAGCCCCGAAGGGGCCAGGGGGCCGACAGATACGCAGTATTTT.

The CDR3 region is CASSVSLTSRDTEAFF. CDR3 coding DNA: TGTGCCAGCAGCGTATCTCTCACTTCCAGGGACACTGAAGCTTTCTTT. The chain is built from TRBV9 and TRBJ1-1, with D tentatively TRBD1 (5 bases). This CDR3 spans 16 amino acids. V lost 1 base, J lost 3 bases, and 16 bases lay in between. Germline CDR1 is SGDLS and CDR2 is YYNGEE.

This sequence joins TRBV7-9 and TRBJ1-3; no clear D gene. Per the germline V gene, CDR1 is SEHNR and CDR2 is FQNEAQ (reference sequence). The ends were cut back, 5 bases at V and 0 bases at J, with 14 bases in the middle. The CDR3 contains 16 residues. The CDR3 sequence: CASSSRPWSSGNTIYF. The DNA for the CDR3 is TGTGCCAGCAGCAGCCGCCCTTGGAGCTCTGGAAACACCATATATTTT. Full variable domain (outside the CDR3, taken from reference TRBV7-9 and TRBJ1-3): DTGVSQNPRHKITKRGQNVTFRCDPISEHNRLYWYRQTLGQGPEFLTYFQNEAQLEKSRLLSDRFSAERPKGSFSTLEIQRTEQGDSAMYLCASSSRPWSSGNTIYFGEGSWLTVV.

The chain employs TRBV5-1 and TRBJ1-1; 10 bases align to TRBD1. This CDR3 spans 15 amino acids. Germline V gene sequence: CDR1 SGHRS, CDR2 YFSETQ. The ends lost 5 bases at V and 4 bases at J; junction bases unmatched: 8. The CDR3 bases are TGCGCCAGCAGAACCGGGACAGGGGCGGGCACTGAAGCTTTCTTT. This codes for CASRTGTGAGTEAFF.

The V gene is TRBV6-5, the J gene TRBJ2-5, with 7 bases aligning to TRBD2. The CDR3 runs to 15 residues. CDR1 is MNHEY, CDR2 SVGAGI, per germline. Trimming cost V 7 bases and J 5 bases; bases outside gene matches: 13. This chain's CDR3 is CASTYAWGGEETQYF. CDR3 bases: TGTGCCAGCACCTACGCATGGGGAGGGGAGGAGACCCAGTACTTC.

The CDR3 loop is CASSQEGVVAVQYF. The CDR3 bases are TGTGCCAGCAGCCAAGAGGGAGTGGTAGCGGTGCAGTACTTC. The rearrangement uses TRBV3-1 (or the pseudogene TRBV3-2) and TRBJ2-7; TRBD2 is a possible D gene (6 bases). CDR1 LGHDT and CDR2 YNNKEL come from the germline V gene (reference sequence). The CDR3 loop spans 14 amino acids. V dropped 0 bases and J dropped 9 bases, with 15 bases sitting between them.

The CDR3 nucleotides read TGTGCCAGCAGCTCTCGGACGGGGAACTATGGCTACACCTTC. Its translation: CASSSRTGNYGYTF. The chain has TRBV5-4 and TRBJ1-2; D call uncertain. V lost 3 bases, J lost 2 bases, and 11 bases lay in between. Germline lookup yields CDR1 SGHNT and CDR2 YYREEE (reference sequence). The CDR3 extends over 14 amino acids.

This chain links TRBV6-7 with TRBJ2-7; a possible D gene is TRBD1 (5 bases). TRBV6-7 is an ORF, with its function uncertain. This CDR3 comprises 14 residues. V lost 2 bases and J 4 bases, leaving 12 bases between the germline ends. CDR3 amino acids: CASSYAPGRYEQYV. CDR3 nucleotides: TGTGCCAGCAGTTACGCCCCAGGGCGGTACGAGCAGTACGTC.

This clone has only a few counts. The gene calls are TRBV5-8 and TRBJ2-1; perhaps TRBD2 as D (6 bases). Germline CDR1 is SGHTS and CDR2 is YDEGEE. Trimming left V 10 bases short and J 7 bases short, with 12 bases between. The CDR3 is 11 amino acids. The CDR3 loop is CAGNRGNEQFF. The CDR3 bases are TGTGCCGGGAATCGGGGGAATGAGCAGTTCTTC.

The V and J genes are TRBV15 and TRBJ2-1; a possible D gene is TRBD1 (6 bases). This CDR3 is 15 amino acids long. The germline CDR1 and CDR2 sequences are LNHNV and YYDKDF (reference sequence). V was clipped by 3 bases and J by 6 bases, with 15 bases between them. The CDR3 DNA reads TGTGCCACCAGCAGTCCACAGGGTGGGCCCAATGAGCAGTTCTTC. Protein sequence: CATSSPQGGPNEQFF.

The table lists this clone with a count of one. This chain links TRBV4-2 with TRBJ1-5, with D possibly TRBD1 on 5 matching bases. This CDR3 has 16 amino acids. The germline CDR1 and CDR2 sequences are LGHNA and YNFKEQ. V was cut by 3 bases and J by 0 bases, with 12 bases left in between. In DNA, the CDR3 is TGTGCCAGCAGCCAGTTAACCGGGGGTAGCAATCAGCCCCAGCATTTT. This codes for CASSQLTGGSNQPQHF.

Of note for this clone: Mismatch with germline at one junction end may stem from a read error. This chain connects TRBV7-7 to TRBJ2-2; 7 nucleotides line up with TRBD1. In germline, CDR1 is SSHAT, CDR2 FNYEAQ (reference sequence). The CDR3 is 16 amino acids. CDR3 sequence: CASSLSQGVVVGELFF. Here the CDR3 DNA reads TGTGCTAGCAGCTTATCCCAGGGGGTCGTCGTCGGGGAGCTGTTTTTT. The variable domain in full, completed from reference TRBV7-7 and TRBJ2-2, reads GAGVSQSPRYKVTKRGQDVTLRCDPISSHATLYWYQQALGQGPEFLTYFNYEAQPDKSGLPSDRFSAERPEGSISTLTIQRTEQRDSAMYRCASSLSQGVVVGELFFGEGSRLTVL.

The V and J genes are TRBV5-1 and TRBJ2-7; 7 positions agree with TRBD1. Per germline, CDR1 SGHRS and CDR2 YFSETQ. CDR3 length: 13 amino acids. V was clipped by 4 bases and J by 6 bases; unmatched bases: 7. The CDR3 region has the DNA TGCGCCAGCAGCACCGGGACAGCTGGCGAGCAGTACTTC. Amino acid sequence: CASSTGTAGEQYF.

The J gene is TRBJ1-2, the V gene TRBV12-3 or TRBV12-4; 10 bases map to TRBD1. The CDR3 runs 13 residues. After removal of 6 bases from V and 8 bases from J, the junction contained 6 bases not matched to a gene. Here the CDR3 DNA reads TGTGCCAGCAGCCCCGGGACAGGGGTCGGCTACACCTTC. Protein product: CASSPGTGVGYTF.

The V gene is TRBV11-2, the J gene TRBJ1-6; possible D gene TRBD1, 5 bases. Germline CDR1 SGHAT, CDR2 FQNNGV. This CDR3 contains 14 residues. The V end was cut by 7 bases, the J end by 5 bases, with 12 bases between. CDR3 region: CASTPQGNNSPLHF. The CDR3 bases are TGTGCCAGCACCCCCCAGGGAAATAATTCACCCCTCCACTTT.

This clone was recorded a few times. The chain is built from TRBV2 and TRBJ2-7, with TRBD2 matching 11 bases. The germline gives CDR1 SNHLY, CDR2 FYNNEI. The CDR3 spans 15 residues. The V and J ends lost 5 bases and 0 bases, in that order; junction bases with no gene match: 3. DNA of the CDR3: TGTGCCAGCAGTTGGCTAGCGGGGGGCTCCTACGAGCAGTACTTC. The encoded protein is CASSWLAGGSYEQYF.